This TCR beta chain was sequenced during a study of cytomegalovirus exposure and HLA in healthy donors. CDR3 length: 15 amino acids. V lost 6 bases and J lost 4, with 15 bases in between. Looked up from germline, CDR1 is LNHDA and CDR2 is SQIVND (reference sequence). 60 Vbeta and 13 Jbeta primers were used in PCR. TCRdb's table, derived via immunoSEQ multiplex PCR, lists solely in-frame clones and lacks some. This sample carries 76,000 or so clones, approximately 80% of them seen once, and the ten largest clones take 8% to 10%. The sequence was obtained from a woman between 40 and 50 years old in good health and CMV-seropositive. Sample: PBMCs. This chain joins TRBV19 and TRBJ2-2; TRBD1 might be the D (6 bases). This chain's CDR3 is CASSHRERSTGELFF. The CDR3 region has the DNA TGTGCCAGTAGCCACAGGGAGCGGAGCACCGGGGAGCTGTTTTTT.